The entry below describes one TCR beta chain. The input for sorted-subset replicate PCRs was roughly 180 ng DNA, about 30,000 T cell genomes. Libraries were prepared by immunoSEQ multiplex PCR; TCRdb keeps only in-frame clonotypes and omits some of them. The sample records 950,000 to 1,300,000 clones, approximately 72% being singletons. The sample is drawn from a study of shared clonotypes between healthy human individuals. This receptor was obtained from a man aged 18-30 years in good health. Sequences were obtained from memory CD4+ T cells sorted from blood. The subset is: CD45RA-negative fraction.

CDR3 bases: TGTGCTAGTGGTCCGGGGACAGGGCTTCAAGAGACCCAGTACTTC. Amino acids: CASGPGTGLQETQYF. The chain joins TRBV12-5 to TRBJ2-5; TRBD1 matches at 9 bases. The CDR3 is 15 amino acids. Trimming removed 5 bases from V and 2 bases from J; junction bases left unmatched: 6. The germline gives CDR1 LGHNT, CDR2 FRNRAP.